These 12 T cell receptor beta chains share one sample of origin, sequenced in a study of control samples from healthy donors and cancer patients. TCRdb's copy holds only in-frame clones and misses some; the assay was immunoSEQ multiplex PCR. The sample lists 400,000 to 450,000 clones, 80% to 95% occurring once. The sequencing input was PBMCs. These receptors came from a man in his forties with head and neck cancer.

The chain has TRBV27 and TRBJ1-2, with a possible D match to TRBD1 (6 bases). Per the germline V gene, CDR1 is MNHEY and CDR2 is SMNVEV (reference sequence). V lost 0 bases and J lost 4, with 12 bases in between. The CDR3 spans 15 residues. CDR3 sequence reads: CASSLSPGASYGYTF. CDR3 coding DNA: TGTGCCAGCAGTTTATCACCGGGGGCAAGCTATGGCTACACCTTC.

The chain has TRBV4-2 and TRBJ2-1; 15 bases are shared with TRBD2. CDR1 and CDR2 from the germline V gene are LGHNA and YNFKEQ. With 4 bases clipped from V and 10 bases from J, the junction kept 5 bases outside the gene matches. The CDR3 extends over 15 amino acids. CDR3 sequence: CASSRGLAGGREQFF. The CDR3 nucleotides are TGTGCCAGCAGCCGAGGACTAGCGGGGGGGCGGGAGCAGTTCTTC.

The V and J genes are TRBV7-2 and TRBJ2-4; 8 nucleotides align to TRBD2. The V gene's germline CDR1 is SGHTA and CDR2 FQGNSA. CDR3 length equals 17 residues. Trimming at V came to 5 bases and at J to 2 bases, leaving 11 bases not matched to a gene. The CDR3 nucleotides read TGTGCCAGCAGCCTTACGGGAGGGCGGGAGACCAAAAACATTCAGTACTTC. It specifies CASSLTGGRETKNIQYF.

This chain joins TRBV27 and TRBJ1-2, with a possible D match to TRBD1 (6 bases). Between the trimmed V and J ends, which lost 3 bases and 2 bases, there was a span of 10 bases. CDR1 is MNHEY and CDR2 is SMNVEV in the germline V gene (reference sequence). The CDR3 is 14 amino acids. The CDR3 sequence is CASSFYGQNYGYTF. The CDR3 bases are TGTGCCAGCAGTTTCTATGGACAGAACTATGGCTACACCTTC.

The CDR3 reads CASSLVSSGRETQYF. CDR3 DNA sequence: TGCGCCAGCAGCTTGGTATCTAGCGGGAGAGAGACCCAGTACTTC. V usage is TRBV5-1 and J usage is TRBJ2-5, with 10 bases fitting TRBD2. Germline CDR1 is SGHRS and CDR2 is YFSETQ. Trimming cost V 0 bases and J 4 bases; bases outside gene matches: 3. This CDR3 has 15 residues.

The chain combines TRBV5-4 with TRBJ1-3; 7 nucleotides line up with TRBD1. J was trimmed by 0 bases and V by 5 bases; bases with no gene match: 5. CDR3 size: 15 residues. Germline V gene lookup returns CDR1 SGHNT and CDR2 YYREEE (reference sequence). The CDR3 is CASSRDSLSGNTIYF. The CDR3 coding sequence is TGTGCCAGCAGTCGGGACAGCCTCTCTGGAAACACCATATATTTT. The entire variable domain, with the rest obtained from reference TRBV5-4 and TRBJ1-3, is as follows: ETGVTQSPTHLIKTRGQQVTLRCSSQSGHNTVSWYQQALGQGPQFIFQYYREEENGRGNFPPRFSGLQFPNYSSELNVNALELDDSALYLCASSRDSLSGNTIYFGEGSWLTVV.

This clone was seen once. The J gene is TRBJ2-3, the V gene TRBV10-1, with 7 bases lining up with TRBD1. Trimming cost V 0 bases and J 1 base; bases outside gene matches: 4. CDR3 length equals 16 residues. The germline V gene has CDR1 WNHNN and CDR2 SYGVQD (reference sequence). CDR3 region: CASSESAGGGTDTQYF. As DNA, the CDR3 is TGCGCCAGCAGTGAGTCGGCAGGGGGAGGCACAGATACGCAGTATTTT.

This sequence joins TRBV9 and TRBJ2-7; no reliable D call. Germline V CDR1 and CDR2: SGDLS, YYNGEE. The CDR3 length is 13 residues. Trimming shortened V by 1 base and J by 7 bases, and 12 bases separated the two germline ends. The CDR3 here is CASSVNGRREQYF. CDR3 DNA: TGTGCCAGCAGCGTAAATGGTAGAAGAGAGCAGTACTTC.

CDR3 residues: CASSLASGGGFADTQYF. Here the CDR3 DNA reads TGTGCCAGCAGCCTTGCTAGCGGTGGGGGATTCGCGGATACGCAGTATTTT. The chain recombines TRBV7-2 with TRBJ2-3; the match to TRBD2 covers 7 bases. Germline loops: CDR1 SGHTA, CDR2 FQGNSA. CDR3 length: 17 amino acids. With V trimmed by 5 bases and J by 6 bases, 17 bases remained unmatched.

This chain connects TRBV5-8 to TRBJ2-7; a possible D gene is TRBD2 (5 bases). This CDR3 spans 15 amino acids. Germline CDR1 and CDR2: SGHTS and YDEGEE. Trimming cost V 4 bases and J 5 bases, with 19 bases left between them. The CDR3 is CASSPGSGFEHEQYF. The CDR3 nucleotides read TGTGCCAGCAGCCCGGGGTCAGGCTTCGAACACGAGCAGTACTTC.

This chain links TRBV9 with TRBJ1-4; 7 bases match TRBD1. CDR3 length: 15 residues. Germline loops: CDR1 SGDLS, CDR2 YYNGEE. V lost 3 bases and J lost 8; bases outside the gene matches: 10. CDR3 loop: CASSARDSSGEKLFF. The CDR3 DNA follows: TGTGCCAGCAGCGCCCGGGACAGCTCAGGAGAAAAACTGTTTTTT.

This chain links TRBV6-6 with TRBJ1-2; 8 bases fit TRBD1. V trimming: 4 bases; J trimming: 5 bases; junction bases outside the gene matches: 6. The CDR3 has 14 amino acids. Germline V gene data show CDR1 as MNHNY and CDR2 as SVGAGI (reference sequence). This CDR3 reads CASSFRTGSYGYTF. The CDR3 DNA reads as TGTGCCAGCAGTTTCCGGACAGGGAGTTATGGCTACACCTTC.